Listed below are T cell receptor beta chains from one sample, sequenced in a study of T cell responses to AZD1222 COVID-19 vaccine. TCRdb's copy holds only in-frame clones and misses some; the assay was immunoSEQ multiplex PCR. The sample has roughly 150,000 clones; around 93% are singletons. The material was peripheral blood, obtained on day 0 of AZD1222 vaccination. The receptors derive from an adult in good health. CDR3s include the opening cysteine and the closing phenylalanine or tryptophan.

cdr3_aa,v_call,j_call
CASSDPSTSGRTDTQYF,TRBV2,TRBJ2-3
CASSRLSRGQKGTIYF,TRBV5-1,TRBJ1-3
CASSPPRQVLGEGYTF,TRBV9,TRBJ1-2
CASSVGGPDTQYF,TRBV9,TRBJ2-3
CASSRDGNTEAFF,TRBV5-1,TRBJ1-1
CASSQGLANEQFF,TRBV6-2/TRBV6-3,TRBJ2-1
CASSSSPIGGGRSSPLHF,TRBV7-2,TRBJ1-6
CASSTGESGNTIYF,TRBV5-1,TRBJ1-3
CATQGGANTGELFF,TRBV28,TRBJ2-2
CAWSAGGNQPQHF,TRBV30,TRBJ1-5
CASSSTGAISGNTIYF,TRBV5-1,TRBJ1-3
CAISETGGPSSYNSPLHF,TRBV10-3,TRBJ1-6
CASSLPGAGKSTDTQYF,TRBV27,TRBJ2-3
CASSQDGTGGSTDTQYF,TRBV4-3,TRBJ2-3
CSASRATGGGTEAFF,TRBV20-1,TRBJ1-1
CASSQEGDPMGEQFF,TRBV3-1/TRBV3-2,TRBJ2-1
CASSVGTSGHEQFF,TRBV5-8,TRBJ2-1
CASSQDTAINGYTF,TRBV3-1/TRBV3-2,TRBJ1-2
CASSASGSSYNEQFF,TRBV6-6,TRBJ2-1
CASSLVGTGGTEAFF,TRBV11-2,TRBJ1-1
CASSRGRVDYGYTF,TRBV21-1,TRBJ1-2
CASSLEGNGYTF,TRBV5-1,TRBJ1-2
CASSSLYPGQGANNEQFF,TRBV11-2,TRBJ2-1
CASSPPGQVPNEQFF,TRBV18,TRBJ2-1
CASSTGDLPQHF,TRBV6-5,TRBJ1-5
CASSPPGTGQPQHF,TRBV18,TRBJ1-5
CASSLSTANEKLFF,TRBV5-1,TRBJ1-4
CASSSGVRLQETQYF,TRBV7-2,TRBJ2-5
CASSPNLWTLHPGEQFF,TRBV7-3,TRBJ2-1
CASRIAGFNTGELFF,TRBV28,TRBJ2-2
CASSWDKNTEAFF,TRBV19,TRBJ1-1
CASSPRGFVNYGYTF,TRBV11-2,TRBJ1-2
CASSRGRAQETQYF,TRBV2,TRBJ2-5
CASRGRTVNETFF,TRBV19,TRBJ1-1
CAWSVMGSYEQYF,TRBV30,TRBJ2-7
CASSLWPTARLAGNNEQFF,TRBV5-5,TRBJ2-1
CASSSGRQAGNQPQHF,TRBV5-8,TRBJ1-5
CASSRGQPQHF,TRBV2,TRBJ1-5
CASSDGAVRTDTQYF,TRBV2,TRBJ2-3
CSVEGAGGSDEQFF,TRBV29-1,TRBJ2-1
CATSDPGTGNIYGQYF,TRBV24-1,TRBJ2-7
CAISTGLGEKLFF,TRBV10-3,TRBJ1-4